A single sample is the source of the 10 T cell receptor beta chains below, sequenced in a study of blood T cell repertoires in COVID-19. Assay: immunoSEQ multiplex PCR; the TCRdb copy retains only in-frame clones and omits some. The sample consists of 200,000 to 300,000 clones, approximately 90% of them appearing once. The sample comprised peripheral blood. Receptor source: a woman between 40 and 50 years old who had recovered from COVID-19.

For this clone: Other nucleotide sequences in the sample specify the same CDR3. The CDR3 loop is CASSLGAGGLDTQYF. Here the CDR3 DNA reads TGTGCCAGCAGCTTGGGGGCGGGAGGTTTAGATACGCAGTATTTT. This chain uses TRBV7-3 with TRBJ2-3; TRBD2 aligns across 8 bases. With 3 bases clipped from V and 5 bases from J, the junction kept 7 bases outside the gene matches. Germline lookup yields CDR1 SGHTA and CDR2 FQGTGA. The CDR3 length is 15 residues.

The CDR3 sequence: CASSGDRGQGSPLHF. The CDR3 nucleotides read TGTGCCAGCAGTGGGGACAGGGGGCAAGGGTCACCCCTCCACTTT. This rearrangement joins TRBV2 to TRBJ1-6; 12 nucleotides agree with TRBD1. The V gene's germline CDR1 is SNHLY and CDR2 FYNNEI. CDR3 length: 15 amino acids. With 4 bases clipped from V and 10 bases from J, the junction kept 5 bases outside the gene matches.

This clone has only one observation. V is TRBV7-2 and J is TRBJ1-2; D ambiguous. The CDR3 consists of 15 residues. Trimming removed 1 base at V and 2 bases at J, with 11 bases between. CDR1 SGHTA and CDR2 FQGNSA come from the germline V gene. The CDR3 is CASSLGGGLNYGYTF. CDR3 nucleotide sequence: TGTGCCAGCAGCTTAGGGGGAGGGCTCAACTATGGCTACACCTTC.

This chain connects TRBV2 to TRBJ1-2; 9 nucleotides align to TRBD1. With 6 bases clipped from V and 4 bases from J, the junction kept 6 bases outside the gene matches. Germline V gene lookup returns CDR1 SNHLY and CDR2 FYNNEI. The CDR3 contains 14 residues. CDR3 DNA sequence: TGTGCCAGCAGCCCACAGGGGGCTGGCTATGGCTACACCTTC. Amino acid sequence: CASSPQGAGYGYTF.

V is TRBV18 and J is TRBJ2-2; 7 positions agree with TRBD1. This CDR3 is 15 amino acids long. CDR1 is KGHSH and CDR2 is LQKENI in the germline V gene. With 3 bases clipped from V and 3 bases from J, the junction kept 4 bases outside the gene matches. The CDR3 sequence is CASSPGQLDTGELFF. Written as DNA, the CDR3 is TGTGCCAGCTCACCGGGACAGCTCGACACCGGGGAGCTGTTTTTT.

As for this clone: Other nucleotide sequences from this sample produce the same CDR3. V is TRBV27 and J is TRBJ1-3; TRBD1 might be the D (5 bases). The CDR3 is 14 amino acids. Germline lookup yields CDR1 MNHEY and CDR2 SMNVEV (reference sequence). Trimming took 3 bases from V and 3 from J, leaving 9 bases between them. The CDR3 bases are TGTGCCAGCAGTTTTAGGGGAGGTGGAAACACCATATATTTT. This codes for CASSFRGGGNTIYF.

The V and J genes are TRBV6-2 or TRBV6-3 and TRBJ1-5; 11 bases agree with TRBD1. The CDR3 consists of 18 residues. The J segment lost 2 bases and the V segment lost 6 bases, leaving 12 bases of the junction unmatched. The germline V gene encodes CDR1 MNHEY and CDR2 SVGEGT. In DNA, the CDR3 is TGTGCCAGCAGCCGAGTTGGGACAGGGGGTTGGGGCAATCAGCCCCAGCATTTT. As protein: CASSRVGTGGWGNQPQHF.

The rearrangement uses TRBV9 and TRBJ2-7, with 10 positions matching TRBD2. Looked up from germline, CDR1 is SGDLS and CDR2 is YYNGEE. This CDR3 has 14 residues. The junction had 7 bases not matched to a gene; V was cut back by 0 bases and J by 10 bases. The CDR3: CASSVATSGMEQYF. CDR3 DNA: TGTGCCAGCAGCGTAGCTACTAGCGGGATGGAACAGTACTTC.

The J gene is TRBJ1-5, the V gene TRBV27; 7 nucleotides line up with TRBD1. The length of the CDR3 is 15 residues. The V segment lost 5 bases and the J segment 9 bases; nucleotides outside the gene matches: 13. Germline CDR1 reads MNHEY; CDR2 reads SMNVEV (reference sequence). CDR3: CASSPGQEPIPPQHF. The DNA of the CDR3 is TGTGCCAGCAGTCCCGGACAGGAACCCATACCGCCCCAGCATTTT.

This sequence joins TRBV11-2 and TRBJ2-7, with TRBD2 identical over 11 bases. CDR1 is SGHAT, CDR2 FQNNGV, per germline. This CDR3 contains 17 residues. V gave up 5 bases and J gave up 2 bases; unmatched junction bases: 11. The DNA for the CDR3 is TGTGCCAGCAGCCCCCCTGGGGGACTAGCGGCCACCTACGAGCAGTACTTC. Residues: CASSPPGGLAATYEQYF.